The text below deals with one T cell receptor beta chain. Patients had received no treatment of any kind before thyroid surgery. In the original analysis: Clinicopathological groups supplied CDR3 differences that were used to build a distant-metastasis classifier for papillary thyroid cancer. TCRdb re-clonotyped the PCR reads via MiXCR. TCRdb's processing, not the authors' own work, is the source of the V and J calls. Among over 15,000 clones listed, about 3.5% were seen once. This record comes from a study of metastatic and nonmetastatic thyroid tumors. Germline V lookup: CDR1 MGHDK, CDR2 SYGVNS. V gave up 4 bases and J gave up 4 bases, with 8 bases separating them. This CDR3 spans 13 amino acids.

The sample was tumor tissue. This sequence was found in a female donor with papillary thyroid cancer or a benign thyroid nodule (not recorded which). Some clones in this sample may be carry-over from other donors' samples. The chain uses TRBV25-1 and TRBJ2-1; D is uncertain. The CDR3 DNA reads TGTGCCAGCAGTGCCTCAGGTTACAATGAGCAGTTCTTC. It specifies CASSASGYNEQFF.